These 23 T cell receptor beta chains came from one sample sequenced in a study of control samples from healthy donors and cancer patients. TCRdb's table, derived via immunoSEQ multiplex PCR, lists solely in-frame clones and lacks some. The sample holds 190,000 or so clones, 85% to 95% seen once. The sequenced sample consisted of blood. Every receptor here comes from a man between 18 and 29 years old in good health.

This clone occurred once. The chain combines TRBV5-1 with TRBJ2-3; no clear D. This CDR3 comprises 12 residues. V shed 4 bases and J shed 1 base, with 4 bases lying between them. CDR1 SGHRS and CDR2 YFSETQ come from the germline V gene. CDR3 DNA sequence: TGCGCCAGCAGCCGCGGCACAGATACGCAGTATTTT. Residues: CASSRGTDTQYF.

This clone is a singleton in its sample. This CDR3 is CASSQETGPSGNTIYF. CDR3 nucleotides: TGCGCCAGCAGCCAAGAAACAGGTCCATCTGGAAACACCATATATTTT. The rearrangement uses TRBV4-1 and TRBJ1-3, with a tentative D call TRBD1 (5 bases). Germline CDR1 reads MGHRA; CDR2 reads YSYEKL. This CDR3 is 16 amino acids long. V lost 0 bases and J lost 1, with 10 bases in between.

The CDR3 is CATSEIQGAVDGYTF. CDR3 nucleotide sequence: TGTGCCACCAGCGAGATACAGGGGGCGGTGGATGGCTACACCTTC. J is TRBJ1-2 and V is TRBV15; TRBD1 agrees at 9 bases. This CDR3 has 15 amino acids. Germline trimming cut 5 bases from V and 6 bases from J; bases unmatched to any gene: 10. Germline CDR1 reads LNHNV; CDR2 reads YYDKDF (reference sequence). The entire variable domain, with the rest obtained from reference TRBV15 and TRBJ1-2, is as follows: DAMVIQNPRYQVTQFGKPVTLSCSQTLNHNVMYWYQQKSSQAPKLLFHYYDKDFNNEADTPDNFQSRRPNTSFCFLDIRSPGLGDTAMYLCATSEIQGAVDGYTFGSGTRLTVV.

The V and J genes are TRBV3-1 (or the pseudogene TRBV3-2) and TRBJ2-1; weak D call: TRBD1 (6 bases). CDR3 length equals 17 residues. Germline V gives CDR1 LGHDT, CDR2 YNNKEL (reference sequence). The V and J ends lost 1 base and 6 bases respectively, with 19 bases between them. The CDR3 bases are TGTGCCAGCAGCCAAGGTCTCAGGGGCCCAGAGGGCAATGAGCAGTTCTTC. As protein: CASSQGLRGPEGNEQFF.

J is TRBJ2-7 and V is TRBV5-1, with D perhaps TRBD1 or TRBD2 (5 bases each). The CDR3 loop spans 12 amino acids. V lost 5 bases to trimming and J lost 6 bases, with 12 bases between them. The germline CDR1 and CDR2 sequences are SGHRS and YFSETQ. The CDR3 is CASSRDGSEQYF. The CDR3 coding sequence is TGCGCCAGCAGTCGGGACGGATCCGAGCAGTACTTC.

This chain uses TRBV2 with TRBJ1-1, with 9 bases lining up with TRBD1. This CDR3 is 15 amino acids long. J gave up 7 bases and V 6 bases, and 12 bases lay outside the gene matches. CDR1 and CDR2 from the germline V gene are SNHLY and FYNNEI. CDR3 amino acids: CASRTTNRGQSEAFF. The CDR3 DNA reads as TGTGCCAGCAGGACAACAAACAGGGGGCAGAGTGAAGCTTTCTTT.

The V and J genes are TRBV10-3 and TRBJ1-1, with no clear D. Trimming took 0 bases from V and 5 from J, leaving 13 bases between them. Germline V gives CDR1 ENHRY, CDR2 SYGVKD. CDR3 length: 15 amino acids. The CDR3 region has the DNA TGTGCCATCAGTGAGTCGAGCGGGGATGGGACTGAAGCTTTCTTT. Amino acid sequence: CAISESSGDGTEAFF.

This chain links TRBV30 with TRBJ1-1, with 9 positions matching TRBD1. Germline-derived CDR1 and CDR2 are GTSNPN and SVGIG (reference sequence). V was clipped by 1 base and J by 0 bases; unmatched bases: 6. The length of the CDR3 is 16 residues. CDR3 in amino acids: CAWSEDRGDLNTEAFF. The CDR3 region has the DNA TGTGCCTGGAGTGAGGACAGGGGAGACCTGAACACTGAAGCTTTCTTT.

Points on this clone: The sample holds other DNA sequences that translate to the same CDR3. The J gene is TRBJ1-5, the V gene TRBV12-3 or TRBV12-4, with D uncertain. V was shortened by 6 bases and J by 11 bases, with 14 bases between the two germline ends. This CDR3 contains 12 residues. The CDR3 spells CASSLSTSAQHF. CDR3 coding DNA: TGTGCCAGCAGCCTATCCACCTCGGCCCAGCATTTT.

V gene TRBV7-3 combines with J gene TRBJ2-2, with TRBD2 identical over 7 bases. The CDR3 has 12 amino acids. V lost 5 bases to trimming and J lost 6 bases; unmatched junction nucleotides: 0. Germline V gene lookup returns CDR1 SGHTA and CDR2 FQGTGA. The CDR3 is CASSLAAGELFF. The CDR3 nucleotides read TGTGCCAGCAGCCTAGCGGCCGGGGAGCTGTTTTTT.

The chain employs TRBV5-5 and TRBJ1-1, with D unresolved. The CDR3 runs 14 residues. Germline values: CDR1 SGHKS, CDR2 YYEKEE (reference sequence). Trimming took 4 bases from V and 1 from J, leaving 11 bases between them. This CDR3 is CASSPTGSNTEAFF. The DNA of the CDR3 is TGTGCCAGCAGCCCCACCGGCTCGAACACTGAAGCTTTCTTT.

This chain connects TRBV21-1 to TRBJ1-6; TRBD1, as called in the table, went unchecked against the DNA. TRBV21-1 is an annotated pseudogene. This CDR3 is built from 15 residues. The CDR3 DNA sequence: TGTGCCAGCAGCAAAGAAGGGGTCCCGAATTCACCCCTCCACTTT. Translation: CASSKEGVPNSPLHF.

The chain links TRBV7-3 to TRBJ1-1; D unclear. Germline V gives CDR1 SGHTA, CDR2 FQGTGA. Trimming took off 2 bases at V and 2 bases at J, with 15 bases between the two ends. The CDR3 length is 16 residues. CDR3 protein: CASSLERRQLNTEAFF. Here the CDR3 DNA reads TGTGCCAGCAGCTTAGAAAGGCGTCAGCTAAACACTGAAGCTTTCTTT.

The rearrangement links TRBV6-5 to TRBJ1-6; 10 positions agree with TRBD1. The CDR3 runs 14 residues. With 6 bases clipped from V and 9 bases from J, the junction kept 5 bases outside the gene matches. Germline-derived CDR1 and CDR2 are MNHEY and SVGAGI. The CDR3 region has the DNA TGTGCCAGCAGGGGGGGACAGGGGTTTTCACCCCTCCACTTT. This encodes CASRGGQGFSPLHF.

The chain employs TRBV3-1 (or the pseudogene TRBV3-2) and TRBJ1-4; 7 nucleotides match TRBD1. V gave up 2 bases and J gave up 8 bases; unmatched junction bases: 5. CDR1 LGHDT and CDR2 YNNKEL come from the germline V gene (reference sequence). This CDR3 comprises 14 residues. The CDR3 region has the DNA TGTGCCAGCAGCCAAAACAGGGGAGGGGAAAAACTGTTTTTT. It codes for CASSQNRGGEKLFF.

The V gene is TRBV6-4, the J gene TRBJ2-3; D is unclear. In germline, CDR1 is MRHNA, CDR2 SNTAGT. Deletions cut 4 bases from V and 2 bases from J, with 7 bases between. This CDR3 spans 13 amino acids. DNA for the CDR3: TGTGCCAGCAGTGCGACTGTCACAGATACGCAGTATTTT. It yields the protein CASSATVTDTQYF.

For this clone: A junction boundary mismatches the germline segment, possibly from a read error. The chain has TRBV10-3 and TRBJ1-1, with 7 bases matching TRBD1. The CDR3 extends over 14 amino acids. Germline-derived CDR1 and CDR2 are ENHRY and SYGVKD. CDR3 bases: TGTGCCATAAGTGACAGGGATTTGACAACTGAAGCTTTCTTT. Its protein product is CAISDRDLTTEAFF.

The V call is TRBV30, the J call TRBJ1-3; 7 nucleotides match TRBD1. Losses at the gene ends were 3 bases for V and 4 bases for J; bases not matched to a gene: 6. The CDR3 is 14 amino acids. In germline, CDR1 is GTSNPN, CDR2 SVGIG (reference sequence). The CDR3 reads CAWSPQGNGNTIYF. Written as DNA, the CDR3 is TGTGCCTGGAGCCCACAGGGGAACGGAAACACCATATATTTT.

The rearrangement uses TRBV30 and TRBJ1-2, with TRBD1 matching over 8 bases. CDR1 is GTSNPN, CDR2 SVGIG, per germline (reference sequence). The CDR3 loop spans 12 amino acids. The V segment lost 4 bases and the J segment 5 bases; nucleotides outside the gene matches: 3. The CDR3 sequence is CAWNDRGYGYTF. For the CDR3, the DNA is TGTGCCTGGAACGACAGGGGATATGGCTACACCTTC.

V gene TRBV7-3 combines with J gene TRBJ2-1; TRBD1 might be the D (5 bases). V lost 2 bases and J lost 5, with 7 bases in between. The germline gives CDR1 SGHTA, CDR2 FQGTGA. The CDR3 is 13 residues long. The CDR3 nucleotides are TGTGCCAGCAGCTTATCAGGGAACAATGAGCAGTTCTTC. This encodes CASSLSGNNEQFF.

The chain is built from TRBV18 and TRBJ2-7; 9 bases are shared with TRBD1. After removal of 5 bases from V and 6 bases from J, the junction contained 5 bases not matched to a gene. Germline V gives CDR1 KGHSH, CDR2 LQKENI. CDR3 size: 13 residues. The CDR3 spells CASSNKDRGEQYF. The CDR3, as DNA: TGTGCCAGCTCAAACAAGGACAGGGGCGAGCAGTACTTC.

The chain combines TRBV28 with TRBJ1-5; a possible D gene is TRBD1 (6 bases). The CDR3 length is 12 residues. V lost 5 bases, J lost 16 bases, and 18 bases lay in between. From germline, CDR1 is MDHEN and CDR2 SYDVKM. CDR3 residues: CASSISQGWQHF. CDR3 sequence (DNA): TGTGCCAGCAGTATTTCACAGGGCTGGCAACATTTT.

CDR3 loop: CASSQGLASTDTQYF. CDR3 bases: TGTGCCAGCAGCCAAGGACTAGCTAGCACAGATACGCAGTATTTT. J is TRBJ2-3 and V is TRBV6-2 or TRBV6-3; 8 positions match TRBD2. The CDR3 is 15 amino acids. J lost 0 bases, V lost 6 bases, and 5 bases had no gene match. In germline, CDR1 is MNHEY, CDR2 SVGEGT.